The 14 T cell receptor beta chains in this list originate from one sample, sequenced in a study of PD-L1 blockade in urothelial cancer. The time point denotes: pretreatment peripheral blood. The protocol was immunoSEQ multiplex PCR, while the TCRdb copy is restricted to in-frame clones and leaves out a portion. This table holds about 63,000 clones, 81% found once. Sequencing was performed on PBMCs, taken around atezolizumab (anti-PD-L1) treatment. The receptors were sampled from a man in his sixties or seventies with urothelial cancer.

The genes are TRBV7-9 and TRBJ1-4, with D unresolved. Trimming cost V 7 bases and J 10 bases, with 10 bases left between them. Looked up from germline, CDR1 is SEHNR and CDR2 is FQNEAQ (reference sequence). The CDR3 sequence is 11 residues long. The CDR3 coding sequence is TGTGCCAGCACACTCACCGGAAAACTGTTTTTT. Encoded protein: CASTLTGKLFF.

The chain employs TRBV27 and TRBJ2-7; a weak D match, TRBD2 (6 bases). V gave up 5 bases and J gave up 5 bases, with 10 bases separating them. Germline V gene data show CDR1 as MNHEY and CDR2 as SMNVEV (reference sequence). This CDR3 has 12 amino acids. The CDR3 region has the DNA TGTGCCAGCAGTCGGACTATCCACGAGCAGTACTTC. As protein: CASSRTIHEQYF.

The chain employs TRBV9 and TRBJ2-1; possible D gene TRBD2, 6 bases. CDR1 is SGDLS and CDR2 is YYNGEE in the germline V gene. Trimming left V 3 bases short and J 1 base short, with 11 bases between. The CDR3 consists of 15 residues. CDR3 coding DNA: TGTGCCAGCAGCGGGGGGAGCGGGTCCTACAATGAGCAGTTCTTC. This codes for CASSGGSGSYNEQFF.

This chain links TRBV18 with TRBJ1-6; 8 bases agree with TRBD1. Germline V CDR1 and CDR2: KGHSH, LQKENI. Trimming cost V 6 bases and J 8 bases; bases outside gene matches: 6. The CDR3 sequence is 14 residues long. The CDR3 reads CASSLMDRDSPLHF. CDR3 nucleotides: TGTGCCAGCTCCCTCATGGACAGGGATTCACCCCTCCACTTT. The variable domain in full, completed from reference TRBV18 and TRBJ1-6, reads NAGVMQNPRHLVRRRGQEARLRCSPMKGHSHVYWYRQLPEEGLKFMVYLQKENIIDESGMPKERFSAEFPKEGPSILRIQQVVRGDSAAYFCASSLMDRDSPLHFGNGTRLTVT.

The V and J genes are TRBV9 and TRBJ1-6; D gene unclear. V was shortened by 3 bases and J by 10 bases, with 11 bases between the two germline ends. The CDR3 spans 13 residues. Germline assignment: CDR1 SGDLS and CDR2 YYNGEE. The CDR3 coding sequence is TGTGCCAGCAGCGCGAGCGGTGGGTCACCCCTCCACTTT. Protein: CASSASGGSPLHF.

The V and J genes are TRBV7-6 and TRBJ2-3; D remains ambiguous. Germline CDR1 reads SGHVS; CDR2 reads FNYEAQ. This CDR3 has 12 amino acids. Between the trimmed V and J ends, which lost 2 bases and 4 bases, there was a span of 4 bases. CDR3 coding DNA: TGTGCCAGCAGCTTATATCCAGATACGCAGTATTTT. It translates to CASSLYPDTQYF.

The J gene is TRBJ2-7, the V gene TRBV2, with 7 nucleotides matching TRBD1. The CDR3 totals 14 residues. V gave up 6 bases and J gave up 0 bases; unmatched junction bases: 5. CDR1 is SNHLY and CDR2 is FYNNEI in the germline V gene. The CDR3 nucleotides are TGTGCCAGCAGAGTGGACAGGAGCTCCTACGAGCAGTACTTC. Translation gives CASRVDRSSYEQYF.

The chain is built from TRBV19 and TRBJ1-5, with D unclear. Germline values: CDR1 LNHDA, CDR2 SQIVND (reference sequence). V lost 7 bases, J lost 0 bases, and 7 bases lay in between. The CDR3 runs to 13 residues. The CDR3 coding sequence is TGTGCCAGTACCCAGTATAGCAATCAGCCCCAGCATTTT. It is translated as CASTQYSNQPQHF.

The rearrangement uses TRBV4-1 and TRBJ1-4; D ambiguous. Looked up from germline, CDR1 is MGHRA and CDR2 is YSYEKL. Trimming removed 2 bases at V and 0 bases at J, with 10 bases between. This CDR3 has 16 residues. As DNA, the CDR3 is TGCGCCAGCAGCCAAATGCCCACTTCAACTAATGAAAAACTGTTTTTT. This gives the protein CASSQMPTSTNEKLFF.

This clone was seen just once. The chain's CDR3 is CSVELGHYGYTF. CDR3 nucleotides: TGCAGCGTTGAATTGGGCCACTATGGCTACACCTTC. The chain has TRBV29-1 and TRBJ1-2; D remains unclear. The germline V gene encodes CDR1 SQVTM and CDR2 ANQGSEA. Trimming took 2 bases from V and 3 from J, leaving 7 bases between them. CDR3 length: 12 residues.

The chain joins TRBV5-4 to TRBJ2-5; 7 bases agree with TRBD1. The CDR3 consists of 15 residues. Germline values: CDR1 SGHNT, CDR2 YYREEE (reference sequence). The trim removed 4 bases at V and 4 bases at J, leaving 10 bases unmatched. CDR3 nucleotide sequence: TGTGCCAGCAGCCCGAGACAGGGTGGAGGAGAGACCCAGTACTTC. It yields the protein CASSPRQGGGETQYF.

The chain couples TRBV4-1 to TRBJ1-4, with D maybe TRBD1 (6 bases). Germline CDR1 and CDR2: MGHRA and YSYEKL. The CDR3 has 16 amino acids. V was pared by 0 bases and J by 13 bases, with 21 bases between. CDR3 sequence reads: CASSQDIVGNRVRLFF. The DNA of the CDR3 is TGCGCCAGCAGCCAAGATATTGTGGGGAACAGGGTGAGACTGTTTTTT.

This CDR3 reads CASRPVQGRQNSPLHF. CDR3 nucleotides: TGTGCCAGCAGACCGGTTCAGGGGCGGCAGAATTCACCCCTCCACTTT. The chain employs TRBV27 and TRBJ1-6; a weak D match, TRBD1 (6 bases). CDR1 is MNHEY and CDR2 is SMNVEV in the germline V gene (reference sequence). There are 16 residues in the CDR3. Between the trimmed V and J ends, which lost 6 bases and 7 bases, there was a span of 19 bases.

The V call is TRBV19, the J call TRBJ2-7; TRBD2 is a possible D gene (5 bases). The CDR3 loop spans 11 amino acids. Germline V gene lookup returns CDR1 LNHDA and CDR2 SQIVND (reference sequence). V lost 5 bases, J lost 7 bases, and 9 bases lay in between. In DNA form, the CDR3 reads TGTGCCAGTAGTCTCGGCGGGGAGCAGTACTTC. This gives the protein CASSLGGEQYF.